This is a list of T cell receptor beta chains from one sample in a study of cytomegalovirus exposure and HLA in healthy donors. The repertoire was sequenced with immunoSEQ multiplex PCR; TCRdb's copy has only in-frame clones and lacks some. The table shows some 89,000 clones, with roughly 76% occurring only once. The sample comprised PBMCs. The source is a woman in her twenties or thirties in good health and CMV-seronegative. The CDR3 runs from the conserved cysteine through the conserved F or W. The order of the fields is D gene, clone size, V gene, J gene, CDR3 protein, CDR3 DNA. The D gene is left open where the match is weak. Some rows have no size entry. The others give once, few or many, or a class for an expanded clone.

d_call: .
clone_size: once
v_call: TRBV5-1
j_call: TRBJ2-1
cdr3_aa: CASSLDKPSYNEQFF
cdr3_nt: TGCGCCAGCAGCTTGGACAAACCCTCCTACAATGAGCAGTTCTTC

d_call: .
clone_size: few
v_call: TRBV7-8
j_call: TRBJ2-2
cdr3_aa: CATKGTLNTGELFF
cdr3_nt: TGTGCCACTAAGGGGACATTGAACACCGGGGAGCTGTTTTTT

d_call: TRBD1
clone_size: once
v_call: TRBV9
j_call: TRBJ2-1
cdr3_aa: CASSVVADRANEQFF
cdr3_nt: TGTGCCAGCAGCGTAGTAGCGGACAGGGCGAATGAGCAGTTCTTC

d_call: TRBD2
clone_size: once
v_call: TRBV7-3
j_call: TRBJ2-1
cdr3_aa: CASSSPRTSGKSYNEQFF
cdr3_nt: TGTGCCAGCAGCTCCCCCCGGACTAGCGGGAAATCCTACAATGAGCAGTTCTTC

d_call: TRBD2
clone_size: .
v_call: TRBV19
j_call: TRBJ2-1
cdr3_aa: CASKERGYNEQFF
cdr3_nt: TGTGCCAGTAAGGAGCGGGGGTACAATGAGCAGTTCTTC

d_call: TRBD1
clone_size: few
v_call: TRBV2
j_call: TRBJ2-1
cdr3_aa: CASIGTGYNEQFF
cdr3_nt: TGTGCCAGCATTGGGACAGGGTACAATGAGCAGTTCTTC

d_call: .
clone_size: .
v_call: TRBV5-1
j_call: TRBJ2-7
cdr3_aa: CASSLRGDPGDEQYF
cdr3_nt: TGCGCCAGCAGCTTGCGGGGAGACCCGGGGGACGAGCAGTACTTC

d_call: TRBD1
clone_size: .
v_call: TRBV29-1
j_call: TRBJ2-6
cdr3_aa: CSVRQGSGANVLTF
cdr3_nt: TGCAGCGTCCGACAGGGCTCTGGGGCCAACGTCCTGACTTTC

d_call: TRBD1
clone_size: .
v_call: TRBV2
j_call: TRBJ2-5
cdr3_aa: CASSEAVGRGQETQYF
cdr3_nt: TGTGCCAGCAGTGAAGCGGTGGGCAGGGGGCAAGAGACCCAGTACTTC

d_call: TRBD2
clone_size: .
v_call: TRBV7-3
j_call: TRBJ2-7
cdr3_aa: CASSLTSGLEGHEQYF
cdr3_nt: TGTGCCAGCAGCCTCACCTCGGGACTAGAGGGGCACGAGCAGTACTTC

d_call: TRBD2
clone_size: .
v_call: TRBV19
j_call: TRBJ2-1
cdr3_aa: CASSIESGRGGEQFF
cdr3_nt: TGTGCCAGTAGTATCGAGAGCGGGAGAGGCGGTGAGCAGTTCTTC

d_call: .
clone_size: .
v_call: TRBV28
j_call: TRBJ2-7
cdr3_aa: CASVPVQGSYEQYF
cdr3_nt: TGTGCCAGCGTGCCTGTACAGGGTTCCTACGAGCAGTACTTC

d_call: TRBD1
clone_size: .
v_call: TRBV19
j_call: TRBJ2-1
cdr3_aa: CASSIGTGVMVDEQFF
cdr3_nt: TGTGCCAGTAGTATCGGGACAGGGGTTATGGTTGATGAGCAGTTCTTC

d_call: .
clone_size: .
v_call: TRBV6-1
j_call: TRBJ2-7
cdr3_aa: CASTALAGASYEQYF
cdr3_nt: TGTGCCAGCACCGCTCTGGCAGGCGCATCCTACGAGCAGTACTTC

d_call: .
clone_size: .
v_call: TRBV6-1
j_call: TRBJ1-1
cdr3_aa: CATPGVTEAFF
cdr3_nt: TGTGCCACCCCAGGGGTTACTGAAGCTTTCTTT

d_call: .
clone_size: .
v_call: TRBV5-1
j_call: TRBJ2-1
cdr3_aa: CASSLFVAGSSYNEQFF
cdr3_nt: TGCGCCAGCAGCTTGTTTGTTGCGGGAAGTTCCTACAATGAGCAGTTCTTC

d_call: TRBD1
clone_size: .
v_call: TRBV29-1
j_call: TRBJ1-1
cdr3_aa: CSVEGQMNTEAFF
cdr3_nt: TGCAGCGTCGAGGGACAGATGAACACTGAAGCTTTCTTT

d_call: TRBD2
clone_size: .
v_call: TRBV5-6
j_call: TRBJ2-5
cdr3_aa: CASAFGSGRKETQYF
cdr3_nt: TGTGCCAGCGCGTTCGGTAGCGGGAGGAAAGAGACCCAGTACTTC

d_call: .
clone_size: .
v_call: TRBV6-1
j_call: TRBJ1-2
cdr3_aa: CASSRGRDYGYTF
cdr3_nt: TGTGCCAGCAGCCGGGGTCGGGACTATGGCTACACCTTC

d_call: TRBD2
clone_size: .
v_call: TRBV12-5
j_call: TRBJ2-1
cdr3_aa: CASGWQTSGGPSRSYNEQFF
cdr3_nt: TGTGCTAGTGGTTGGCAGACTAGCGGGGGACCCTCTCGCTCCTACAATGAGCAGTTCTTC

d_call: .
clone_size: .
v_call: TRBV6-6
j_call: TRBJ2-2
cdr3_aa: CASTLGGAVAGELFF
cdr3_nt: TGTGCCAGCACCTTAGGGGGGGCTGTAGCCGGGGAGCTGTTTTTT

d_call: .
clone_size: .
v_call: TRBV28
j_call: TRBJ1-3
cdr3_aa: CASSLIVGGNTIYF
cdr3_nt: TGTGCCAGCAGTTTAATAGTTGGTGGAAACACCATATATTTT

d_call: TRBD2
clone_size: few
v_call: TRBV9
j_call: TRBJ2-3
cdr3_aa: CASSKGRYLRERLDTQYF
cdr3_nt: TGTGCCAGCAGCAAAGGCCGGTATCTGCGGGAGCGACTAGATACGCAGTATTTT

d_call: TRBD2
clone_size: .
v_call: TRBV5-1
j_call: TRBJ2-1
cdr3_aa: CASSLAFRTSPNEQFF
cdr3_nt: TGCGCCAGCAGCTTGGCCTTTCGGACTAGCCCAAATGAGCAGTTCTTC

d_call: TRBD1
clone_size: .
v_call: TRBV30
j_call: TRBJ1-6
cdr3_aa: CAWRTGGAGISPLHF
cdr3_nt: TGTGCCTGGAGAACAGGGGGCGCGGGAATTTCACCCCTCCACTTT

d_call: TRBD2
clone_size: .
v_call: TRBV29-1
j_call: TRBJ2-3
cdr3_aa: CSVFVGLAGPDTQYF
cdr3_nt: TGCAGCGTTTTTGTGGGACTAGCGGGACCGGATACGCAGTATTTT

d_call: TRBD1
clone_size: .
v_call: TRBV28
j_call: TRBJ2-7
cdr3_aa: CASSPRVWGQSSYEQYF
cdr3_nt: TGTGCCAGCAGTCCACGGGTCTGGGGACAGAGCTCCTACGAGCAGTACTTC

d_call: TRBD1
clone_size: .
v_call: TRBV18
j_call: TRBJ1-1
cdr3_aa: CASSPTGGDTEAFF
cdr3_nt: TGTGCCAGCTCACCTACAGGGGGCGATACTGAAGCTTTCTTT

d_call: .
clone_size: .
v_call: TRBV7-2
j_call: TRBJ2-3
cdr3_aa: CASSRTRADTQYF
cdr3_nt: TGTGCCAGCAGCCGAACTCGCGCAGATACGCAGTATTTT

d_call: .
clone_size: .
v_call: TRBV7-2
j_call: TRBJ2-5
cdr3_aa: CASSSTPRGSTQTQYF
cdr3_nt: TGTGCCAGCAGCTCTACCCCCCGGGGGTCTACGCAGACCCAGTACTTC

d_call: TRBD2
clone_size: .
v_call: TRBV4-2
j_call: TRBJ2-7
cdr3_aa: CASSQDRRGGGEQYF
cdr3_nt: TGTGCCAGCAGCCAAGATCGGCGGGGGGGTGGCGAGCAGTACTTC

d_call: TRBD1
clone_size: .
v_call: TRBV5-1
j_call: TRBJ1-4
cdr3_aa: CASSNRDSQEKLFF
cdr3_nt: TGCGCCAGCAGCAACCGGGACAGCCAAGAAAAACTGTTTTTT

d_call: .
clone_size: .
v_call: TRBV6-4
j_call: TRBJ2-1
cdr3_aa: CASSDSSRSSYNEQFF
cdr3_nt: TGTGCCAGCAGTGACTCGTCTAGAAGCTCCTACAATGAGCAGTTCTTC

d_call: .
clone_size: .
v_call: TRBV2
j_call: TRBJ2-5
cdr3_aa: CASTSYETQYF
cdr3_nt: TGTGCCAGCACTAGTTACGAGACCCAGTACTTC

d_call: TRBD2
clone_size: .
v_call: TRBV5-4
j_call: TRBJ2-3
cdr3_aa: CASSTGGLAGTDTQYF
cdr3_nt: TGTGCCAGCAGCACGGGGGGACTAGCCGGCACAGATACGCAGTATTTT

d_call: TRBD1
clone_size: .
v_call: TRBV5-4
j_call: TRBJ1-2
cdr3_aa: CASSLGDRDYGYTF
cdr3_nt: TGTGCCAGCAGCTTGGGGGACAGGGACTATGGCTACACCTTC

d_call: TRBD1
clone_size: .
v_call: TRBV29-1
j_call: TRBJ2-1
cdr3_aa: CSVHRGQATYNEQFF
cdr3_nt: TGCAGCGTCCATAGGGGACAGGCCACCTACAATGAGCAGTTCTTC

d_call: .
clone_size: .
v_call: TRBV7-2
j_call: TRBJ2-1
cdr3_aa: CASSPTLASDYNEQFF
cdr3_nt: TGTGCCAGCAGCCCAACCTTGGCTAGCGACTACAATGAGCAGTTCTTC

d_call: TRBD2
clone_size: once
v_call: TRBV11-2
j_call: TRBJ2-3
cdr3_aa: CASSLVAGGDTQYF
cdr3_nt: TGTGCCAGCAGCTTAGTAGCGGGTGGGGATACGCAGTATTTT

d_call: .
clone_size: .
v_call: TRBV9
j_call: TRBJ2-1
cdr3_aa: CASSTQGYEQFF
cdr3_nt: TGTGCCAGCAGCACCCAGGGTTACGAGCAGTTCTTC

d_call: TRBD2
clone_size: .
v_call: TRBV7-6
j_call: TRBJ2-1
cdr3_aa: CASSLRGGLAGPQVYNEQFF
cdr3_nt: TGTGCCAGCAGCTTAAGGGGGGGACTAGCGGGCCCACAGGTATACAATGAGCAGTTCTTC

d_call: TRBD2
clone_size: .
v_call: TRBV9
j_call: TRBJ2-3
cdr3_aa: CATHPPYGEGWTDTQYF
cdr3_nt: TGTGCCACTCACCCGCCTTATGGGGAGGGCTGGACAGATACGCAGTATTTT

d_call: .
clone_size: .
v_call: TRBV28
j_call: TRBJ1-5
cdr3_aa: CASSLRADNNQPQHF
cdr3_nt: TGTGCCAGCAGTTTGCGGGCAGATAACAATCAGCCCCAGCATTTT

d_call: .
clone_size: .
v_call: TRBV11-3
j_call: TRBJ2-7
cdr3_aa: CASSLEQGYEQYF
cdr3_nt: TGTGCCAGCAGCTTAGAACAGGGCTACGAGCAGTACTTC

d_call: .
clone_size: .
v_call: TRBV6-4
j_call: TRBJ2-2
cdr3_aa: CASGEASENTGELFF
cdr3_nt: TGTGCCAGCGGTGAGGCTAGCGAGAACACCGGGGAGCTGTTTTTT

d_call: .
clone_size: .
v_call: TRBV27
j_call: TRBJ1-2
cdr3_aa: CASSGQANYGYTF
cdr3_nt: TGTGCCAGCTCAGGGCAGGCTAACTATGGCTACACCTTC